The sequence of this T cell receptor (beta chain) was determined in a study of T cell clones after liver transplantation (dated 2019 in TCRdb). Context from the whole study: ITN030ST, the source of the samples, was a randomized trial that attempted immunosuppression withdrawal within 2 years of liver transplantation. Donor-reactive T cell clones were identified using TCRbeta sequencing after a pre-transplant mixed lymphocyte reaction and were then followed in post-transplant blood. As an antigen-independent comparator for the donor-reactive sequences, third party-reactive TCRbeta sequences from pre-transplant MLRs were identified as well. Of the eight recipients, a few were HCV-positive, while the remaining recipients had been transplanted for non-autoimmune, non-viral indications. No induction therapy was given to the subjects, and standard immunosuppression was administered until randomization at 12-24 months post-transplant. Tolerance meant complete immunosuppression withdrawal for at least one year without liver enzymes rising beyond twice the upper limit of normal. Blood samples were taken pre-transplant, pre-randomization before withdrawal, and post-randomization after full withdrawal or failed withdrawal. Of the 8 liver transplant recipients making up the studied cohort, 3 were classified as tolerant and 5 as non-tolerant.

Thawed unstimulated PBMCs were stained for CD3, CD4 and CD8 and FACS-sorted into CD3+CD4+ and CD3+CD8+ populations. All 8 studied subjects were randomized to withdrawal of immunosuppression. The Qiagen DNeasy Blood and Tissue Kit was used for isolation of genomic DNA. A remark on this clone: What antigen it recognizes has not been identified. No base qualities exist here, and no much larger clone lies one base off it.

Results and caveats for the whole study, not just this receptor: Because no allograft tissue specimens were available, donor-reactive T cells may have migrated into the graft instead of being deleted. The decline in donor-reactive sequences exceeded the decline in third party-reactive sequences, suggesting partial antigen-specific deletion that was unrelated to withdrawal success. A significant post-transplant decrease in circulating donor-reactive CD4 TCRbeta sequences was observed in most of the 8 subjects, irrespective of tolerance or HCV status. When repertoire turnover was taken into account, detection of donor-reactive sequences was significantly reduced in 7 of 8 subjects for CD4 and in 8 of 8 subjects for CD8. Low numbers of available donor cells limited the measurable donor-reactive repertoire in a couple of subjects. The conclusions were considered preliminary, being limited by small, heterogeneous patient numbers and non-standardized post-transplant time points.

High-throughput TCRbeta CDR3 sequencing of frozen genomic DNA was performed by immunoSEQ, including PCR amplification, mapping, bias correction and internal controls. As for the original processing: Productive rearrangements were kept, and unique TCRbeta sequences were defined by CDR3 nucleotide sequence plus V and J gene. For classification of a sequence as donor-reactive, at least 5-fold expansion in CFSE-low cells relative to unstimulated pre-transplant cells and a frequency of at least 0.01% were required. To ensure at least 90% detection power, minimum frequency thresholds were set for each subject based on that subject's lowest-template unstimulated sample. Repertoire turnover was measured by Jensen-Shannon divergence between the top 1000 TCRbeta sequences post- and pre-transplant. Changes in detection of donor-reactive sequences were assessed with two-sided Fisher's exact tests. This is the immuneACCESS table as TCRdb keeps it, with only in-frame sequences that have V and J called. A part of the clones is gone; compared with another copy, unresolved V genes explain less than half, and the rest is unexplained. That table furnishes V, J and clone size, whereas the DNA furnished D and trimming. The sample table shows about 51,000 clones, and 80% to 90% are seen once. Together, the top ten hold roughly 14% of the sample.

Based on the germline V gene (reference sequence), the CDR1 and CDR2 sequences are GTSNPN and SVGIG. Counted from cysteine to phenylalanine, this CDR3 has 14 amino acids. Only the CDR3 DNA is retained, 42 bases long and in frame from the first base. After removal of 0 bases from V and 5 bases from J, the junction retains 1 base not matched to a gene. Sample: CD8+ T cells from blood, taken 12 months after liver transplant. The TCR comes from a human patient who received a liver transplant. After a transplant, some T cells may be the graft donor's own cells. The sequence is built from TRBV30 and TRBJ2-2; TRBD2 matches 9 bases in the middle. The DNA sequence follows: TGTGCCTGGAGTGTAACTAGCGGGACCGGGGAGCTGTTTTTT. This sequence encodes CAWSVTSGTGELFF.